This T cell receptor (beta chain) was sequenced for a study of T cells in localized non-small cell lung cancer. Clones were sequenced by immunoSEQ multiplex PCR, and TCRdb holds only the in-frame ones, with some missing. The top ten hold 12% of the sample, which has 4,000 to 5,500 clones, 25% to 40% seen once. This clone was recorded a few times. Per the germline V gene, CDR1 is SGHNT and CDR2 is YENEEA. The CDR3 is made up of 17 amino acids. V dropped 0 bases and J dropped 4 bases, with 15 bases sitting between them. The material sequenced was lung tumor tissue, taken before any cancer treatment. J is TRBJ2-2 and V is TRBV11-3; tentative D call: TRBD2 (5 bases). The source is a male donor aged 60 or over with stage III lung adenocarcinoma. This chain's CDR3 is CASSLDVVGKVTGELFF. CDR3 bases: TGTGCCAGCAGCTTAGATGTGGTCGGGAAGGTCACCGGGGAGCTGTTTTTT.